This T cell receptor beta chain appears in the sequencing data of a study of T cell responses to AZD1222 COVID-19 vaccine. To note about this clone: As yet, its antigen is unknown.

Findings and limits, study-wide: Among the donors, most were white British and more were female, and clonal diversity was possibly underestimated.

The CDR3 loop spans 19 amino acids. V lost 1 base and J 0 bases, leaving 22 bases between the germline ends. CDR1 is SEHNR, CDR2 FQNEAQ, per germline (reference sequence). TCRdb's table, derived via immunoSEQ multiplex PCR, lists solely in-frame clones and lacks some. The table shows approximately 70,000 clones, with around 89% occurring only once. This material consisted of peripheral blood, taken 28 days after the second dose of the MenACWY control vaccine. The rearrangement links TRBV7-9 to TRBJ2-7, with D maybe TRBD2 (7 bases). This sequence was found in an adult who received the MenACWY meningococcal vaccine as a control. CDR3 residues: CASSLVPMGGGPISYEQYF. The CDR3 bases are TGTGCCAGCAGCTTAGTCCCGATGGGGGGGGGCCCCATCTCCTACGAGCAGTACTTC.